The 6 T cell receptor beta chains below all came from one sample that was sequenced in a study of T cell responses to AZD1222 COVID-19 vaccine. The data were produced by immunoSEQ multiplex PCR, yet TCRdb's version contains in-frame clones alone and is incomplete. The sample shows 100,000 to 150,000 clones, roughly 90% of them seen only once. The sequenced sample was peripheral blood, obtained on day 0 of AZD1222 vaccination. These receptors were obtained from an adult in good health.

The chain uses TRBV27 and TRBJ2-7, with TRBD1 matching 9 bases. Germline CDR1 is MNHEY and CDR2 is SMNVEV (reference sequence). V was clipped by 4 bases and J by 9 bases; unmatched bases: 10. The CDR3 runs to 14 residues. Here the CDR3 reads CASSSTLDRGRQYF. The CDR3 DNA follows: TGTGCCAGCAGTTCCACCCTAGACAGGGGGAGGCAGTACTTC.

This clone was counted only a few times. J is TRBJ1-5 and V is TRBV10-2; tentative D call: TRBD1 (5 bases). Looked up from germline, CDR1 is WSHSY and CDR2 is SAAADI. Trimming shortened V by 7 bases and J by 2 bases, and 12 bases separated the two germline ends. The CDR3 extends over 14 amino acids. This chain's CDR3 is CASNQGYGNQPQHF. The CDR3 DNA follows: TGCGCCAGCAATCAGGGTTATGGCAATCAGCCCCAGCATTTT.

The chain uses TRBV27 and TRBJ1-2; TRBD1 agrees at 7 bases. After removal of 5 bases from V and 11 bases from J, the junction contained 17 bases not matched to a gene. The germline V gene encodes CDR1 MNHEY and CDR2 SMNVEV (reference sequence). The CDR3 is 15 amino acids. Here the CDR3 reads CASSGYRGAYGGYTF. Here the CDR3 DNA reads TGTGCCAGCAGTGGCTACAGGGGAGCCTATGGGGGGTACACCTTC.

The chain carries TRBV11-1 and TRBJ2-1, with D perhaps TRBD1 (6 bases). This CDR3 has 15 residues. Trimming stripped 5 bases from V and 0 bases from J, with 11 bases between. CDR1 SGHAT and CDR2 FQDESV come from the germline V gene (reference sequence). The CDR3 DNA sequence: TGTGCCAGCAGCGAACAGGGTCGCTCCTACAATGAGCAGTTCTTC. Its protein product is CASSEQGRSYNEQFF.

In its sample, this clone was seen once. J is TRBJ2-7 and V is TRBV7-9; 9 bases map to TRBD1. Trimming cost V 5 bases and J 3 bases; bases outside gene matches: 5. This CDR3 is built from 14 residues. From germline, CDR1 is SEHNR and CDR2 FQNEAQ (reference sequence). Written as DNA, the CDR3 is TGTGCCAGCAGCCTAAGACAGGGGGGCTACGAGCAGTACTTC. Amino acids: CASSLRQGGYEQYF.

The chain joins TRBV7-9 to TRBJ2-1, with no clear D. Trimming took 5 bases from V and 14 from J, leaving 4 bases between them. Germline-derived CDR1 and CDR2 are SEHNR and FQNEAQ (reference sequence). This CDR3 spans 8 amino acids. Here the CDR3 reads CASSPKFF. CDR3 bases: TGTGCCAGCAGCCCCAAGTTCTTC.